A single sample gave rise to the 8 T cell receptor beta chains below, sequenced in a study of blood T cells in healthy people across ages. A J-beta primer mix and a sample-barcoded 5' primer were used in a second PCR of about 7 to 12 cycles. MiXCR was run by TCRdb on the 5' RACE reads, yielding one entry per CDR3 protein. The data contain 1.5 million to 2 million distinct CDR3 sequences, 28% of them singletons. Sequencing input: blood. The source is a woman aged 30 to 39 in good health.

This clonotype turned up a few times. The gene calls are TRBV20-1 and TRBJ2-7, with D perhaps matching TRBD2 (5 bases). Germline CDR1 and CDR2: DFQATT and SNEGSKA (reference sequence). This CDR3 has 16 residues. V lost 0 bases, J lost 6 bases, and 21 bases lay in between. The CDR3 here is CSARDRGPTLVSEQYF. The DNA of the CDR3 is TGCAGTGCTAGAGATCGCGGGCCAACACTCGTCTCCGAGCAGTACTTC.

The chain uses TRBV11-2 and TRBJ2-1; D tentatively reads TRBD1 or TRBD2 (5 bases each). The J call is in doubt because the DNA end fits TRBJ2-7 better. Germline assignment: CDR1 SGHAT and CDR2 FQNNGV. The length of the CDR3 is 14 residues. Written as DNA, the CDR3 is TGTGCCAGCGATGAGGGGAGTTCCTACAATGAGCAGTACTTC. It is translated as CASDEGSSYNEQYF.

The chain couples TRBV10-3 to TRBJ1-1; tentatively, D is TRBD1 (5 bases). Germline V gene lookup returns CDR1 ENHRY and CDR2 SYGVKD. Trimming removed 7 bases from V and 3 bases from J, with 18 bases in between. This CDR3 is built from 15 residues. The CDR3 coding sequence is TGTGCCATCAAGAGGGCAAACGGGGCAGACACTGAAGCTTTCTTT. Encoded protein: CAIKRANGADTEAFF.

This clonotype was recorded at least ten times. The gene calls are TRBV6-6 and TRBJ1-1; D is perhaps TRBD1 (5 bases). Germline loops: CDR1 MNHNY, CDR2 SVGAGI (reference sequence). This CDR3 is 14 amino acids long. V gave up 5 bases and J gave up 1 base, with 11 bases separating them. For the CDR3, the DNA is TGTGCCAGCAGTCGCTCAGGGCCGAACACTGAAGCTTTCTTT. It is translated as CASSRSGPNTEAFF.

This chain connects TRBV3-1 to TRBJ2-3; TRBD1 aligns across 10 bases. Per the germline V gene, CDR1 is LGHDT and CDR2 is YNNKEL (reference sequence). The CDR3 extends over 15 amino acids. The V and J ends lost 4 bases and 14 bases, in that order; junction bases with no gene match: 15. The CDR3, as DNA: TGTGCCAGCAGCCCGGGACAGGGGAGGGATGAAAAACTGTATTTT. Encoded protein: CASSPGQGRDEKLYF.

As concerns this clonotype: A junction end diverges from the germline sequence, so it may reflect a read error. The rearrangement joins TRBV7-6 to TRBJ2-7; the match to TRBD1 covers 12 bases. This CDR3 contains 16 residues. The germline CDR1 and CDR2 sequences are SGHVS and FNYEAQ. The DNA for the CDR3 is TGTGCCAGCAGCTTCGCGGGACAGGGGGCTGGATACGAGGAGTACTTC. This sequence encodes CASSFAGQGAGYEEYF.

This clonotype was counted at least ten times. CDR3 sequence: CASSPLTLRSGEQFF. CDR3 DNA: TGTGCCAGCAGCCCCTTGACTCTCCGGAGTGGTGAGCAGTTCTTC. The rearrangement uses TRBV3-1 and TRBJ2-1, with D unresolved. The CDR3 runs to 15 residues. The germline V gene encodes CDR1 LGHDT and CDR2 YNNKEL (reference sequence). Trimming shortened V by 4 bases and J by 9 bases, and 19 bases separated the two germline ends.

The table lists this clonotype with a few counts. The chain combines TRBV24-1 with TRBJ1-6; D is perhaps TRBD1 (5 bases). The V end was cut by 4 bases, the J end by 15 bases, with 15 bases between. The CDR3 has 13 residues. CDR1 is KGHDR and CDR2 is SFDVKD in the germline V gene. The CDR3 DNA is TGTGCCACCAGTGAAGACAGTGTTGGCAGCCTCCACTTT. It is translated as CATSEDSVGSLHF.